This T cell receptor beta chain was sequenced for a study of T cell responses to AZD1222 COVID-19 vaccine. The CDR3 runs 16 residues. Germline CDR1 reads SGHRS; CDR2 reads YFSETQ. Trimming took 5 bases from V and 0 from J; bases not matched to a gene: 9. Measured with immunoSEQ multiplex PCR; TCRdb has only the in-frame clones, and not every one. The data contain about 73,000 clones, roughly 75% of them singletons. The chain uses TRBV5-1 and TRBJ2-3; 7 positions agree with TRBD2. The receptor was derived from an adult who received the AZD1222 COVID-19 vaccine. Sequencing used peripheral blood, obtained 28 days after the second AZD1222 dose. CDR3 bases: TGCGCCAGCAGACAGGAGCGGGGCTTTAGCACAGATACGCAGTATTTT. This gives the protein CASRQERGFSTDTQYF. Full variable domain (remainder filled in from reference TRBV5-1 and TRBJ2-3): KAGVTQTPRYLIKTRGQQVTLSCSPISGHRSVSWYQQTPGQGLQFLFEYFSETQRNKGNFPGRFSGRQFSNSRSEMNVSTLELGDSALYLCASRQERGFSTDTQYFGPGTRLTVL.